This T cell receptor beta chain comes out of a study of cytomegalovirus exposure and HLA in healthy donors. Study-wide results and caveats: Most TCR sequences were seen very rarely across donors, but some public TCRs occurred in many.

A remark on this clone: The target antigen is unknown.

This CDR3 spans 15 amino acids. Trimming took 6 bases from V and 0 from J, leaving 12 bases between them. The V gene's germline CDR1 is LNHDA and CDR2 SQIVND (reference sequence). A multiplex PCR was run with 60 Vbeta primers and 13 Jbeta primers. Clones were sequenced by immunoSEQ multiplex PCR, and TCRdb holds only the in-frame ones, with some missing. The sample yields over 110,000 clones, 82% seen once. The receptor comes from a male donor in good health and CMV-seronegative. The chain carries TRBV19 and TRBJ1-5; D is perhaps TRBD1 (6 bases). Sequenced sample: PBMCs. As DNA, the CDR3 is TGTGCCAGTAGGGACAGCACCTATAGCAATCAGCCCCAGCATTTT. Translation gives CASRDSTYSNQPQHF.